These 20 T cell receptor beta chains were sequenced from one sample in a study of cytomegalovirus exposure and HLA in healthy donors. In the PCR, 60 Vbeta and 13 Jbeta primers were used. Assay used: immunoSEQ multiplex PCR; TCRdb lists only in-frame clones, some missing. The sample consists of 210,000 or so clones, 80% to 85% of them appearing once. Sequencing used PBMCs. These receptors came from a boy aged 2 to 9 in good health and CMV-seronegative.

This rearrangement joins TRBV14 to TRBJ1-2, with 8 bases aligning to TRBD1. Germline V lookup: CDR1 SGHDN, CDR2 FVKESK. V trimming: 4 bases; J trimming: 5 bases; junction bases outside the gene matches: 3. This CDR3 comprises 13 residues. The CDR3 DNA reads TGTGCCAGCAGCCCAGGGGGCGTTTATGGCTACACCTTC. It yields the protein CASSPGGVYGYTF.

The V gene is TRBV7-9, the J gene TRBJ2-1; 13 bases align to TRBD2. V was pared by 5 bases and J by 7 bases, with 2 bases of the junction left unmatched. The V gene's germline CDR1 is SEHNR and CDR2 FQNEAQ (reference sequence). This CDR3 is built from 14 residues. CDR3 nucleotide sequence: TGTGCCAGCAGCGTGACTAGCGGGAGGAATGAGCAGTTCTTC. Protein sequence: CASSVTSGRNEQFF.

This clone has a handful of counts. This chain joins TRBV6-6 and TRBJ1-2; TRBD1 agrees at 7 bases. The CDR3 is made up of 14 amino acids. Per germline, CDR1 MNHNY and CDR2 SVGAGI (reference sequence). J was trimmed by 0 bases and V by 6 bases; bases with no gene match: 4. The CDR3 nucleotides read TGTGCCAGCAGCGACAGGGTAGCTAACTATGGCTACACCTTC. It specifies CASSDRVANYGYTF.

CDR3 sequence: CSVVAGYWPYEQYF. The CDR3 DNA sequence: TGCAGCGTTGTAGCTGGGTATTGGCCCTACGAGCAGTACTTC. This chain uses TRBV29-1 with TRBJ2-5; D gene uncertain. The DNA matches TRBJ2-7 better at its end, which makes the J call doubtful. The V gene's germline CDR1 is SQVTM and CDR2 ANQGSEA. The CDR3 is 14 residues long.

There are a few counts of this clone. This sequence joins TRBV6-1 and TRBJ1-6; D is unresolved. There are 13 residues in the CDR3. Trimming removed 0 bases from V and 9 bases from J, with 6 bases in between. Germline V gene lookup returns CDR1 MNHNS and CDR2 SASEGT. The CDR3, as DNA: TGTGCCAGCAGTGAAGCTCAGGCTTCACCCCTCCACTTT. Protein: CASSEAQASPLHF.

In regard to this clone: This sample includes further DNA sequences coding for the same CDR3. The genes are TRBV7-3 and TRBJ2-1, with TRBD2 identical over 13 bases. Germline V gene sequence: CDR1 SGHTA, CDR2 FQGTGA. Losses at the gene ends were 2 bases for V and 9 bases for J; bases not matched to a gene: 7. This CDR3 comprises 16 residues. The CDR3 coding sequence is TGTGCCAGCAGCTTATACCCAGGGACTAGCGGGGCTGAGCAGTTCTTC. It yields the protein CASSLYPGTSGAEQFF. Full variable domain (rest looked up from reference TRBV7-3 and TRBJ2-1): GAGVSQTPSNKVTEKGKYVELRCDPISGHTALYWYRQSLGQGPEFLIYFQGTGAADDSGLPNDRFFAVRPEGSVSTLKIQRTERGDSAVYLCASSLYPGTSGAEQFFGPGTRLTVL.

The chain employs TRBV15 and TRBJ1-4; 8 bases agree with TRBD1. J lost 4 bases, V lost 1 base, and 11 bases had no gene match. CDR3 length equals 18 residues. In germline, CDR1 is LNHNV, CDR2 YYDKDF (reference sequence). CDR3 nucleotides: TGTGCCACCAGCAGAGTGGGGCAGGGGGCCTCCGATAATGAAAAACTGTTTTTT. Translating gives CATSRVGQGASDNEKLFF.

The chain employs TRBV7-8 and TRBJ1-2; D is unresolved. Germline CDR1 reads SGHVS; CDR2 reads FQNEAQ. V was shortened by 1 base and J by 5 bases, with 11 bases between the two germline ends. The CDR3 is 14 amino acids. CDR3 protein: CASSLGPDSYGYTF. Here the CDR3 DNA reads TGTGCCAGCAGCTTAGGCCCAGACTCTTATGGCTACACCTTC.

This chain's CDR3 is CASSSDRCYEQYF. CDR3 DNA sequence: TGTGCCAGCAGCTCGGACAGGTGCTACGAGCAGTACTTC. The chain is built from TRBV7-4 and TRBJ2-7, with 7 positions matching TRBD1. Germline CDR1 is SGHVT and CDR2 is SQSDAQ. The trim removed 4 bases at V and 3 bases at J, leaving 3 bases unmatched. The CDR3 runs 13 residues.

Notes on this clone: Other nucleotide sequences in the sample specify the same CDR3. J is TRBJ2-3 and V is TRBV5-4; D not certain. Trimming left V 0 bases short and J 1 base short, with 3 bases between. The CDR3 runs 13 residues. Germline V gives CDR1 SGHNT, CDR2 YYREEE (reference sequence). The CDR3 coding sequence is TGTGCCAGCAGCTTGGCTGGCACAGATACGCAGTATTTT. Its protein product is CASSLAGTDTQYF.

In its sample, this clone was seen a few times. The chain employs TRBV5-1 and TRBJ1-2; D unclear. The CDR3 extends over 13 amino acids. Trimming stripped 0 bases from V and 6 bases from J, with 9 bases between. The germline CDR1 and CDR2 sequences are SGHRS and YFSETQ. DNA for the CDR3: TGCGCCAGCAGCTTGGCCGCAGAAGATGGCTACACCTTC. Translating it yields CASSLAAEDGYTF.

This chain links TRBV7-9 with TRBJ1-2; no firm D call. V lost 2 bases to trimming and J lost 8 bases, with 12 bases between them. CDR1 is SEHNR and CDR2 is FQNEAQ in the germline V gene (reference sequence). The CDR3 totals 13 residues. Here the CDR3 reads CASSLQAAEGYTF. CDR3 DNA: TGTGCCAGCAGCTTACAAGCGGCAGAAGGCTACACCTTC. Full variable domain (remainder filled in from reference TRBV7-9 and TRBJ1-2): DTGVSQNPRHKITKRGQNVTFRCDPISEHNRLYWYRQTLGQGPEFLTYFQNEAQLEKSRLLSDRFSAERPKGSFSTLEIQRTEQGDSAMYLCASSLQAAEGYTFGSGTRLTVV.

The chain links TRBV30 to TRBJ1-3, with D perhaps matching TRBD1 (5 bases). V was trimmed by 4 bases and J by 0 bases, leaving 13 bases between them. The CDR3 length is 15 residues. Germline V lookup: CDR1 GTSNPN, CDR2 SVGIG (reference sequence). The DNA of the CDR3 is TGTGCCTGGACCCTAAGGGGAGGCTCTGGAAACACCATATATTTT. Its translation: CAWTLRGGSGNTIYF.

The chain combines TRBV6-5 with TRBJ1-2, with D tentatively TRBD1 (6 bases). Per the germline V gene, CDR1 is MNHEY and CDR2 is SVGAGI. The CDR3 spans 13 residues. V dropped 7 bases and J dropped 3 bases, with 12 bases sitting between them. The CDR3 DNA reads TGTGCCAGCAAGAGGGGGGGCGACTATGGCTACACCTTC. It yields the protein CASKRGGDYGYTF.

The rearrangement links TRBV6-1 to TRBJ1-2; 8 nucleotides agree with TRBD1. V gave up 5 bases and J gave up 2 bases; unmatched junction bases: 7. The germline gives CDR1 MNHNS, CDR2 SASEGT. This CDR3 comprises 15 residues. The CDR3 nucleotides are TGTGCCAGCAGTTTTCCGGGACAGGCAAACTATGGCTACACCTTC. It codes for CASSFPGQANYGYTF.

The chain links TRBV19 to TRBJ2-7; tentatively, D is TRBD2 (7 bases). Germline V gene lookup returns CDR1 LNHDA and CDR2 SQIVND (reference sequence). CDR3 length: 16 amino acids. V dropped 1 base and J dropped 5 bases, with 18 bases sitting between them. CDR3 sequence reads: CASSIGGGAGFNEQYF. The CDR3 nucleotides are TGTGCCAGTAGTATAGGGGGGGGCGCGGGCTTCAACGAGCAGTACTTC.

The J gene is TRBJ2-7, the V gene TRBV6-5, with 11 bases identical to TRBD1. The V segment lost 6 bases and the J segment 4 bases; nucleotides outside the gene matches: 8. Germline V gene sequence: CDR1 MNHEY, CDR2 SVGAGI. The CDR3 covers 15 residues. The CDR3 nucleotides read TGTGCCAGCAGAGCCGCGGACAGGGGGCGGTACGAGCAGTACTTC. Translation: CASRAADRGRYEQYF.

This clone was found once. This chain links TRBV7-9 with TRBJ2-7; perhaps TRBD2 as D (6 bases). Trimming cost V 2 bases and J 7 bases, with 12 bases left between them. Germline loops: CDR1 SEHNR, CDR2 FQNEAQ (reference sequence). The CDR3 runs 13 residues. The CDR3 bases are TGTGCCAGCAGCTTAAGTGGGGCGGGAGAGCAGTACTTC. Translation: CASSLSGAGEQYF.

The CDR3 loop is CASSVGGGQYNEQFF. DNA of the CDR3: TGTGCCAGCAGCGTAGGGGGGGGCCAATACAATGAGCAGTTCTTC. V is TRBV9 and J is TRBJ2-1; D possibly corresponds to TRBD2 (7 bases). The V end lost 0 bases, the J end lost 4 bases, and 11 bases lay between the germline ends. The CDR3 totals 15 residues. Germline CDR1 reads SGDLS; CDR2 reads YYNGEE.

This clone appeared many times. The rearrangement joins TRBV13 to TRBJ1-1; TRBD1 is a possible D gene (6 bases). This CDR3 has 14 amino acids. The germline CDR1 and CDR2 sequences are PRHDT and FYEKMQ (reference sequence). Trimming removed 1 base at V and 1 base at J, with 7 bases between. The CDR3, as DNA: TGTGCCAGCAGCTTAGACAGGGAGAACACTGAAGCTTTCTTT. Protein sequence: CASSLDRENTEAFF.